This T cell receptor (beta chain) appears in the sequencing data of a study of cytomegalovirus exposure and HLA in healthy donors. In germline, CDR1 is SGHDT, CDR2 YYEEEE. Trimming cost V 3 bases and J 0 bases, with 12 bases left between them. CDR3 length: 15 amino acids. PCR primers comprised 60 Vbeta and 13 Jbeta primers. The protocol was immunoSEQ multiplex PCR, while the TCRdb copy is restricted to in-frame clones and leaves out a portion. The table records about 190,000 clones, around 87% of them present only once. Points on this clone: The antigen is undetermined.

General observations from the study: A few chains linked to CMV were shown in vitro to be specific for CMV antigens. High specificity and sensitivity for cytomegalovirus status were reported for the classifier. The study flagged approximately 180 TCR beta chains as cytomegalovirus-associated. In an earlier analysis, most TCR beta V segments were productive about 87% or about 30% of the time.

The rearrangement links TRBV5-6 to TRBJ1-2; no clear D. The sample comprised PBMCs. The sequence came from a woman aged 18-29 years in good health and CMV-seronegative. The DNA for the CDR3 is TGTGCCAGCAGCTCGGTACGGGGAGCTAACTATGGCTACACCTTC. Amino acids: CASSSVRGANYGYTF.